This T cell receptor (beta chain) was identified during a study of blood T cell repertoires in COVID-19. On the study more broadly: Sample material is recorded as cDNA or gDNA derived from T cells, B-cell-depleted T cells, or PBMCs.

Some clones are missing from TCRdb's copy, which holds only in-frame ones; the method was immunoSEQ multiplex PCR. Found here are about 250,000 clones, around 86% of them singletons; the top ten hold 1.5% to 2%. The ends lost 0 bases at V and 0 bases at J; junction bases unmatched: 6. The germline V gene encodes CDR1 MGHRA and CDR2 YSYEKL. There are 17 residues in the CDR3. Clinical history reported by participants formed the basis on which cohorts were assigned. Recovery among Cohort 3 donors was established by two negative PCRs, clearance, or symptom resolution. What was sequenced was PBMCs or T cells enriched from blood (not recorded which). The receptor was isolated from a man aged 35-49 years who had recovered from COVID-19. The chain links TRBV4-1 to TRBJ2-3, with TRBD2 matching over 7 bases. CDR3 residues: CASSQELRGGSTDTQYF. CDR3 bases: TGCGCCAGCAGCCAAGAATTACGCGGGGGTAGCACAGATACGCAGTATTTT.